Below, 9 T cell receptor beta chains from the same sample are listed, as sequenced in a study of T cells after yellow fever vaccination. TCRdb itself ran the 5' RACE reads through MiXCR, one entry per CDR3 protein. The sample lists fewer than 100,000 distinct CDR3 sequences, roughly 10% seen once, with over 15% in the top ten. The sample was CD8+ T cells not binding an NS4B(214-222) dextramer, sorted from PBMCs, taken more than 13 days after the first yellow fever vaccination. The receptor set was obtained from a man younger than 30 who received the YFV17D yellow fever vaccine.

The J gene is TRBJ2-1, the V gene TRBV7-9; 11 bases are a match to TRBD2. V gave up 5 bases and J gave up 2 bases; unmatched junction bases: 8. The length of the CDR3 is 17 residues. Germline lookup yields CDR1 SEHNR and CDR2 FQNEAQ (reference sequence). The CDR3 sequence: CASSPRTSGLAYNEQFF. In DNA, the CDR3 is TGTGCCAGCAGCCCCAGGACTAGCGGGCTGGCCTACAATGAGCAGTTCTTC.

This clonotype occurred a few times. This sequence joins TRBV24-1 and TRBJ2-1, with no clear D. This CDR3 has 13 residues. With 7 bases removed from V and 8 bases from J, the gap between germline ends came to 14 bases. Looked up from germline, CDR1 is KGHDR and CDR2 is SFDVKD. This CDR3 is CATRHKGLDEQFF. DNA of the CDR3: TGTGCCACCAGACATAAGGGTCTCGATGAGCAGTTCTTC.

This clonotype has more than one count but fewer than ten. CDR3 DNA sequence: TGTGCCATCCCACCCAGCGGGTTTAGCAATGAGCAGTTCTTC. Its translation: CAIPPSGFSNEQFF. V is TRBV24-1 and J is TRBJ2-1, with a tentative D call TRBD2 (6 bases). Germline-derived CDR1 and CDR2 are KGHDR and SFDVKD. V lost 11 bases and J lost 6, with 19 bases in between. This CDR3 spans 14 amino acids.

This clonotype was seen a handful of times. This chain links TRBV10-3 with TRBJ1-1; maybe TRBD1 (5 bases). V was cut by 7 bases and J by 13 bases, with 16 bases left in between. Germline-derived CDR1 and CDR2 are ENHRY and SYGVKD. The CDR3 is 11 residues long. The CDR3 here is CAIMGGTEIFF. The CDR3 region has the DNA TGTGCCATCATGGGCGGGACTGAAATTTTCTTT.

The chain carries TRBV29-1 and TRBJ2-2; unclear D gene. Germline CDR1 reads SQVTM; CDR2 reads ANQGSEA. This CDR3 has 13 residues. The ends were cut back, 6 bases at V and 1 base at J, with 9 bases in the middle. The CDR3 loop is CSVGLQNTGELFF. The CDR3 bases are TGCAGCGTGGGCCTTCAGAACACCGGGGAGCTGTTTTTT.

This sequence joins TRBV5-6 and TRBJ2-1; D gene uncertain. Germline V gene sequence: CDR1 SGHDT, CDR2 YYEEEE. This CDR3 has 12 amino acids. V lost 4 bases to trimming and J lost 9 bases, with 11 bases between them. This CDR3 reads CASSVAKTEQFF. The CDR3 region has the DNA TGTGCCAGCAGCGTAGCAAAGACTGAGCAGTTCTTC.

Ten or more counts support this clonotype. The junction shows a germline mismatch at one end, possibly a read error. The chain recombines TRBV7-7 with TRBJ2-3; D remains ambiguous. CDR1 and CDR2 from the germline V gene are SSHAT and FNYEAQ (reference sequence). The CDR3 has 14 amino acids. In DNA, the CDR3 is TGTGCTAGCAGCCCGTTCAGTAGCACAGATACGCAGTATTTT. Its protein product is CASSPFSSTDTQYF.

In this sample, this clonotype turned up a few times. This chain connects TRBV7-2 to TRBJ2-7; 9 nucleotides agree with TRBD1. V was pared by 4 bases and J by 4 bases, with 5 bases of the junction left unmatched. The germline gives CDR1 SGHTA, CDR2 FQGNSA. The CDR3 runs 14 residues. For the CDR3, the DNA is TGTGCCAGCAGCTGGGGGACAGGGTGGTACGAGCAGTACGTC. Amino acids: CASSWGTGWYEQYV.

V and J are TRBV4-2 and TRBJ1-2, with 10 nucleotides matching TRBD1. This CDR3 region has 14 residues. Trimming took 8 bases from V and 4 from J; bases not matched to a gene: 7. From germline, CDR1 is LGHNA and CDR2 YNFKEQ. CDR3 amino acids: CASVGDRGSYGYTF. CDR3 DNA sequence: TGTGCCAGCGTTGGGGACAGGGGATCCTATGGCTACACCTTC.